These T cell receptor beta chains were read from a single sample in a study of patients and donors after allogeneic stem cell transplantation. MiXCR, applied by TCRdb to the RT-PCR reads, yields one record per CDR3 protein. The data contain 800,000 to 1,000,000 distinct CDR3 sequences, more than 15% of them seen just once; the ten biggest clones take up around 5.5%. The sequenced sample consisted of blood, either unsorted or a sorted T cell fraction (not recorded which). The receptors stem from a human donor who was either an allogeneic HSCT recipient or a stem cell or donor lymphocyte infusion donor (not recorded which). It is not recorded whose cells these are; they may come from a transplant donor. Each CDR3 is given with its conserved first and last residue. Each record gives: V gene, D gene, clone size, J gene, CDR3 DNA, CDR3 protein. D genes are given only for firm matches. The size field is filled for only some rows; it gives once, few, many or a size class.

V gene: TRBV11-1; D gene: TRBD1; clone size: once; J gene: TRBJ2-5; CDR3 DNA: TGTGCCAGCAGCGATGGACCTCGCGCCCAGGGGGCCCAAGAGACCCAGTACTTC; CDR3 protein: CASSDGPRAQGAQETQYF
V gene: TRBV4-3; D gene: NA; clone size: NA; J gene: TRBJ1-4; CDR3 DNA: TGCGCCAGCAGCCAAGAAAGGGGTTTAGGGACACTGAATGAAAAACTGTTTTTT; CDR3 protein: CASSQERGLGTLNEKLFF
V gene: TRBV7-2; D gene: TRBD2; clone size: many; J gene: TRBJ2-1; CDR3 DNA: TGTGCCAGCAGCCCCTTAGCGGGGAGCAATGAGCAGTTCTTC; CDR3 protein: CASSPLAGSNEQFF
V gene: TRBV20-1; D gene: TRBD2; clone size: few; J gene: TRBJ2-3; CDR3 DNA: TGCAGTGCTAGAGATAGCGGGGCCAATCGATATACGCAGTATTTT; CDR3 protein: CSARDSGANRYTQYF
V gene: TRBV20-1; D gene: NA; clone size: NA; J gene: TRBJ2-6; CDR3 DNA: TGCAGTGCTAGAACTTCGTTTGGTTCTGGGGCCAACGTCCTGACTTTC; CDR3 protein: CSARTSFGSGANVLTF
V gene: TRBV24-1; D gene: NA; clone size: NA; J gene: TRBJ2-7; CDR3 DNA: TGTGCCACCAGTGACAGATCGGGACACCTCTACGAGCAGTACTTC; CDR3 protein: CATSDRSGHLYEQYF
V gene: TRBV12-3/TRBV12-4; D gene: NA; clone size: NA; J gene: TRBJ1-6; CDR3 DNA: TGTGCCAGCAGTTCGCCTGCCGGGACAACTAATTCACCCCTCCACTTT; CDR3 protein: CASSSPAGTTNSPLHF
V gene: TRBV6-1; D gene: NA; clone size: few; J gene: TRBJ1-2; CDR3 DNA: TGTGCCAGCGGTGACAGAATATACTATGGCTACACCTTC; CDR3 protein: CASGDRIYYGYTF
V gene: TRBV4-1; D gene: NA; clone size: NA; J gene: TRBJ1-2; CDR3 DNA: TGCGCCAGCAGCCAAGTTGGAGAGTCCTATGGCTACACCTTC; CDR3 protein: CASSQVGESYGYTF
V gene: TRBV20-1; D gene: TRBD1; clone size: NA; J gene: TRBJ1-2; CDR3 DNA: TGCAGTGCCAGGAAAACAGGGGGCGCAGGCTATGGCTACACCTTC; CDR3 protein: CSARKTGGAGYGYTF
V gene: TRBV25-1; D gene: NA; clone size: few; J gene: TRBJ2-1; CDR3 DNA: TGTGCCAGCAGTACTTTAGGGACAAGGGCGGGGGATGAGCAGTTCTTC; CDR3 protein: CASSTLGTRAGDEQFF
V gene: TRBV5-1; D gene: TRBD1; clone size: few; J gene: TRBJ2-5; CDR3 DNA: TGCGCCAGCAGCTTGGAGGGACAGGGGGCTCGAGAGACCCAGTACTTC; CDR3 protein: CASSLEGQGARETQYF
V gene: TRBV2; D gene: NA; clone size: NA; J gene: TRBJ2-7; CDR3 DNA: TGTGCCAGCAGTGGACTGTCTCCCTACGAGCAGTACTTC; CDR3 protein: CASSGLSPYEQYF
V gene: TRBV7-8; D gene: NA; clone size: NA; J gene: TRBJ1-1; CDR3 DNA: TGTGCCAGCAGCCTCCGTACACAGACCAACACTGAAGCTTTCTTT; CDR3 protein: CASSLRTQTNTEAFF
V gene: TRBV12-3/TRBV12-4; D gene: NA; clone size: NA; J gene: TRBJ2-7; CDR3 DNA: TGTGCCAGCAGTAGGGGGAGGGGGCTCTACGAGCAGTACTTC; CDR3 protein: CASSRGRGLYEQYF
V gene: TRBV15; D gene: TRBD2; clone size: NA; J gene: TRBJ2-7; CDR3 DNA: TGTGCCACCAGCGAGGGCGGGGGGAACACCTACGAGCAGTACTTC; CDR3 protein: CATSEGGGNTYEQYF
V gene: TRBV5-6; D gene: NA; clone size: few; J gene: TRBJ2-3; CDR3 DNA: TGTGCCAGCAGATGGGCTGGGGTAGGAACAGATACTCAGTATTTT; CDR3 protein: CASRWAGVGTDTQYF
V gene: TRBV9; D gene: NA; clone size: few; J gene: TRBJ2-1; CDR3 DNA: TGTGCCAGCAGCGTAGATTCGCAGATCGGTGAGCAGTTCTTC; CDR3 protein: CASSVDSQIGEQFF
V gene: TRBV30; D gene: NA; clone size: NA; J gene: TRBJ1-1; CDR3 DNA: TGTGCCTGGGTACCTTTTCTACAAAGGGGGACTGAAGCTTTCTTT; CDR3 protein: CAWVPFLQRGTEAFF
V gene: TRBV2; D gene: NA; clone size: NA; J gene: TRBJ2-2; CDR3 DNA: TGTGCCAGCAGTGAGCTCCAGGGCGGGGAGCTGTTTTTT; CDR3 protein: CASSELQGGELFF
V gene: TRBV7-2; D gene: TRBD1; clone size: many; J gene: TRBJ1-1; CDR3 DNA: TGTGCCAGCAGCCCCCGGACAGGGGACACTGAAGCTTTCTTT; CDR3 protein: CASSPRTGDTEAFF
V gene: TRBV13; D gene: NA; clone size: few; J gene: TRBJ2-5; CDR3 DNA: TGTGCCAGCAGCTTCATCACGGACCTCTTTACGGAGACCCAGTACTTC; CDR3 protein: CASSFITDLFTETQYF
V gene: TRBV7-2; D gene: TRBD2; clone size: NA; J gene: TRBJ2-1; CDR3 DNA: TGTGCCAGCAGCCCCGGGGGGGGGCAGTTCTTC; CDR3 protein: CASSPGGGQFF
V gene: TRBV7-9; D gene: NA; clone size: few; J gene: TRBJ1-2; CDR3 DNA: TGTGCCAGCAGCGGACAATCTGGGACTGGCTACACCTTC; CDR3 protein: CASSGQSGTGYTF
V gene: TRBV7-8; D gene: NA; clone size: NA; J gene: TRBJ2-5; CDR3 DNA: TGTGCCAGCAGCTTAGTCGAAGCAGGGGAGACCCAGTACTTC; CDR3 protein: CASSLVEAGETQYF
V gene: TRBV7-3; D gene: TRBD2; clone size: NA; J gene: TRBJ2-1; CDR3 DNA: TGTGCCAGCAGCTTAATGAGCGGGGGCCATCACAATGAGCAGTTCTTC; CDR3 protein: CASSLMSGGHHNEQFF
V gene: TRBV20-1; D gene: NA; clone size: once; J gene: TRBJ2-1; CDR3 DNA: TGCAGTGCTAGAGATCCCGGACGGACCTCCTACAATGAGCAGTTCTTC; CDR3 protein: CSARDPGRTSYNEQFF
V gene: TRBV19; D gene: TRBD2; clone size: few; J gene: TRBJ2-1; CDR3 DNA: TGTGCCAGTTCCCTAGGAGGACTAGCGGGAGGAAACAATGAGCAGTTCTTC; CDR3 protein: CASSLGGLAGGNNEQFF
V gene: TRBV12-3/TRBV12-4; D gene: NA; clone size: few; J gene: TRBJ1-1; CDR3 DNA: TGTGCCAGCAGTTTGGGTAAAAATGAAGCTTTCTTT; CDR3 protein: CASSLGKNEAFF
V gene: TRBV27; D gene: TRBD1; clone size: NA; J gene: TRBJ2-1; CDR3 DNA: TGTGCCAGCAGTTTATCGACGGGACAGGGATACAATGAGCAGTTCTTC; CDR3 protein: CASSLSTGQGYNEQFF
V gene: TRBV12-3/TRBV12-4; D gene: TRBD1; clone size: few; J gene: TRBJ1-5; CDR3 DNA: TGTGCCAGCAGTTTAGGGACAGGCTCCGGCAATCAGCCCCAGCATTTT; CDR3 protein: CASSLGTGSGNQPQHF
V gene: TRBV7-6; D gene: NA; clone size: NA; J gene: TRBJ2-2; CDR3 DNA: TGTGCCAGCAGCTTAGCAAGTGGTCAGGCGAACACCGGGGAGCTGTTTTTT; CDR3 protein: CASSLASGQANTGELFF